The T cell receptor beta chain described here comes from a study of T-cell reconstitution after alpha-beta-depleted transplantation in children. V lost 5 bases to trimming and J lost 6 bases, with 17 bases between them. The CDR3 runs 15 residues. Germline V lookup: CDR1 PRHDT, CDR2 FYEKMQ (reference sequence). This clonotype was seen a few times. No antigen is known for it. TCRbeta library preparation incorporated unique molecular identifiers. One entry per CDR3 protein, called by TCRdb with MiXCR from the PCR reads. The profile shows hundreds of thousands of distinct CDR3 sequences, more than 20% of them singletons. Study-level points and caveats: Alpha-beta T cells present about two months after transplant were reported to originate from several hundred expanded graft clones. The main origin of T-cell counts and diversity one year after transplant was newly produced T cells. At day 60, the high TCRbeta diversity found in some patients originated from recipient T cells and thymic progenitors that had survived.

The sample consisted of PBMCs, mostly from graft donor cells, taken 360 days after TCRalphabeta/CD19-depleted stem cell transplant. The sequence was collected from a female patient aged 2-15 years who had a stem cell transplant for congenital amegakaryocytic thrombocytopenia, so the T cells may come from the graft donor. This chain joins TRBV13 and TRBJ2-1, with D perhaps TRBD1 (6 bases). The CDR3 nucleotides are TGTGCCAGCAGCCCTTCGGGTTTAGGGGGCAATGAGCAGTTCTTC. Amino acids: CASSPSGLGGNEQFF.